This TCR beta chain was retrieved from a study of beta chain features in type 1 diabetes. What was sequenced were expressed TCRB transcripts, since all of the isolated RNA had been reverse transcribed. Clones were sequenced by immunoSEQ multiplex PCR, and TCRdb holds only the in-frame ones, with some missing. Among around 500,000 clones listed, 10% to 12% were seen once. Every participating donor gave one draw, a heparinised blood sample averaging approximately 110 mL. CD4+ naive, central memory, regulatory and stem cell-like memory cells were sorted via CD45RO/CCR7/CD25/CD127/CD95/CD27. There are a few counts of this clone. This CDR3 is built from 12 residues. Germline CDR1 SQVTM, CDR2 ANQGSEA. J was trimmed by 5 bases and V by 2 bases; bases with no gene match: 1.

Specimen: naive CD4+ T cells from blood. This TCR was recovered from a woman aged 18-29 years in good health. J is TRBJ1-2 and V is TRBV29-1; TRBD1 aligns across 8 bases. As DNA, the CDR3 is TGCAGCGTTGAACAGGGGGCTTATGGCTACACCTTC. It encodes CSVEQGAYGYTF.